This T cell receptor beta chain was captured by sequencing in a study of OX40 agonist ivuxolimab in advanced cancers. In the study overall: A diagnosis of hepatocellular carcinoma, melanoma, renal cell or head and neck cancer was present in dose-escalation patients. The dose-escalation cohort was about 80% male, with a mean age of about 56 years, ranging about 20 to 79.

Per the germline V gene, CDR1 is MNHEY and CDR2 is SVGAGI. After removal of 5 bases from V and 6 bases from J, the junction contained 13 bases not matched to a gene. The CDR3 runs to 15 residues. Overall study findings and caveats: Researchers report that CD8+ T cells had, on average, more expanded clones than CD4+. People who partly responded at 0.1-3.0 mg/kg had some of the least clonal expansion seen.

This clone has a single count. The target antigen is unknown. The protocol was immunoSEQ multiplex PCR, while the TCRdb copy is restricted to in-frame clones and leaves out a portion. In the table there are approximately 60,000 clones, around three quarters of which are singletons. The V and J genes are TRBV6-5 and TRBJ2-7; the match to TRBD1 covers 7 bases. This clonotype was sampled from an adult with an advanced solid tumor such as melanoma, head and neck, liver or kidney cancer. This specimen was CD4+ or CD8+ T cells sorted from blood, taken in a trial of the OX40 agonist ivuxolimab. The CDR3 loop reads CASSHPSRGLVEQYF. In nucleotides, the CDR3 is TGTGCCAGCAGTCACCCCTCCAGGGGGTTAGTCGAGCAGTACTTC.